The rows below give T cell receptor beta chains drawn from one sample of a study of vaccination and CD4 T cells after COVID-19. Each CDR3 protein is one row after TCRdb ran MiXCR on the PCR reads. The sample carries roughly 17,000 distinct CDR3 sequences, roughly 34% recorded once. The antigens for these receptors are not known. Source material: CD4+ T cells from blood, cultured in vitro. These TCRs come from a human donor who had recovered from COVID-19. CDR3s include the opening cysteine and the closing phenylalanine or tryptophan. The D gene is left open where the match is weak. Clone size is shown for a subset of rows, as once, few, many or a class of expanded clone.

j_call clone_size d_call v_call cdr3_aa cdr3_nt
TRBJ1-6 few - TRBV20-1 CSAYPDRFDNSPLHF TGCAGTGCTTACCCCGACAGGTTTGACAATTCACCCCTCCACTTT
TRBJ1-3 - - TRBV12-3/TRBV12-4 CASSPPGSGNTIYF TGTGCCAGCAGTCCCCCCGGATCTGGAAACACCATATATTTT
TRBJ1-1 - - TRBV15 CATSRNPTGSTEAFF TGTGCCACCAGCAGGAACCCGACAGGCTCCACTGAAGCTTTCTTT
TRBJ2-1 - TRBD2 TRBV7-9 CASSLAASGRGHDEQFF TGTGCCAGCAGCTTAGCGGCTAGCGGGAGGGGACATGATGAGCAGTTCTTC
TRBJ1-4 few - TRBV6-5 CASSYPNEKLFF TGTGCCAGCAGTTACCCTAATGAAAAACTGTTTTTT
TRBJ2-6 - TRBD1 TRBV6-2/TRBV6-3 CASSNNRGRTGANVLTF TGTGCCAGCAGCAACAACAGGGGGAGGACTGGGGCCAACGTCCTGACTTTC
TRBJ2-4 - - TRBV7-2 CASSQGAGGPGYIQYF TGTGCCAGCAGCCAGGGGGCGGGAGGCCCGGGTTACATTCAGTACTTC
TRBJ2-7 few TRBD1 TRBV7-9 CASGVPGQGVYEQYF TGTGCCAGCGGGGTACCTGGACAGGGGGTATACGAGCAGTACTTC
TRBJ1-3 - - TRBV21-1 CASSKGSGNTIYF TGTGCCAGCAGCAAAGGGTCTGGAAACACCATATATTTT
TRBJ2-3 few - TRBV6-5 CASSYGDLSTDTQYF TGTGCCAGCAGTTACGGAGACCTAAGCACAGATACGCAGTATTTT
TRBJ1-6 - - TRBV28 CASSRGGSSSYNSPLHF TGTGCCAGCAGTAGAGGTGGATCGAGCTCCTATAATTCACCCCTCCACTTT
TRBJ1-4 - - TRBV7-9 CASNENQGEKLFF TGTGCCAGCAACGAAAACCAGGGGGAAAAACTGTTTTTT
TRBJ2-1 - TRBD2 TRBV20-1 CSAPRVGLAEGIGGNEQFF TGCAGTGCCCCCCGCGTCGGCCTAGCGGAGGGGATTGGGGGGAATGAGCAGTTCTTC
TRBJ2-5 - - TRBV7-9 CVSSFSIQETQYF TGTGTCAGCAGCTTTTCAATACAAGAGACCCAGTACTTC
TRBJ1-2 few - TRBV20-1 CSAKTENYGYTF TGCAGTGCTAAAACAGAGAACTATGGCTACACCTTC
TRBJ2-7 - TRBD1 TRBV28 CASSKPGTGAYEQYF TGTGCCAGCAGTAAACCCGGGACAGGTGCCTACGAGCAGTACTTC
TRBJ2-1 - - TRBV7-6 CASSTGTYSYNEQFF TGTGCCAGCAGCACTGGGACGTACTCCTACAATGAGCAGTTCTTC
TRBJ2-5 few TRBD1 TRBV15 CATSKSRTGEETQYF TGTGCCACCAGCAAATCCCGGACAGGGGAAGAGACCCAGTACTTC
TRBJ2-5 - - TRBV5-4 CASSVDSAAQYF TGTGCCAGCAGCGTGGACTCCGCGGCCCAGTACTTC
TRBJ1-4 medium-sized TRBD1 TRBV2 CAGRQGMSTNEKLFF TGTGCCGGTCGACAGGGGATGTCGACTAATGAAAAACTGTTTTTT
TRBJ1-5 medium-sized - TRBV24-1 CATSDGVSNQPQHF TGTGCCACCAGTGATGGGGTTAGCAATCAGCCCCAGCATTTT
TRBJ2-5 - - TRBV3-1 CASSQEPNQGIQYF TGTGCCAGCAGCCAAGAACCTAACCAAGGGATCCAGTACTTC
TRBJ2-2 - TRBD2 TRBV12-3/TRBV12-4 CASSPGVAGTGELFF TGTGCCAGCAGTCCCGGGGTAGCGGGCACCGGGGAGCTGTTTTTT
TRBJ1-2 few - TRBV2 CASALRTATYGYTF TGTGCCAGCGCCCTAAGGACAGCTACTTATGGCTACACCTTC
TRBJ2-5 - - TRBV6-2/TRBV6-3 CASSQQQGRETQYF TGTGCCAGCAGTCAACAACAGGGACGAGAGACCCAGTACTTC
TRBJ2-7 - - TRBV10-3 CAISESTGSSYEQYF TGTGCCATCAGTGAGTCTACAGGGAGCTCCTACGAGCAGTACTTC
TRBJ2-5 few TRBD1 TRBV25-1 CASSDWDRGAVETQYF TGTGCCAGCAGTGACTGGGACAGGGGAGCCGTAGAGACCCAGTACTTC
TRBJ1-5 - - TRBV6-1 CASSDLRSQPQHF TGTGCCAGCAGTGACCTTCGAAGTCAGCCCCAGCATTTT
TRBJ2-6 - - TRBV27 CASSLSGANVQTF TGTGCCAGCAGTTTATCTGGGGCCAACGTCCAGACTTTC
TRBJ1-3 - - TRBV18 CASFPGSRGNTIYF TGTGCCAGCTTCCCCGGCAGTAGGGGGAACACCATATATTTT
TRBJ2-5 - TRBD1 TRBV2 CASKGAGEAQYF TGTGCCAGCAAGGGGGCCGGTGAGGCCCAGTACTTC
TRBJ2-7 - TRBD1 TRBV30 CAWTRQGPYEQYF TGTGCCTGGACCCGACAGGGACCCTACGAGCAGTACTTC
TRBJ2-7 - TRBD1 TRBV7-9 CASSFSGTGTYEQYF TGTGCCAGCAGCTTTTCCGGGACAGGGACCTACGAGCAGTACTTC
TRBJ1-5 - - TRBV28 CASSPLRAASNQPQHF TGTGCCAGCAGCCCCCTTAGGGCAGCAAGCAATCAGCCCCAGCATTTT
TRBJ2-5 - - TRBV20-1 CSAPGRQGGQETQYF TGCAGTGCCCCAGGGAGACAGGGAGGGCAAGAGACCCAGTACTTC
TRBJ1-5 few TRBD1 TRBV6-2/TRBV6-3 CASSSYLPGQGAFHHNQPQHF TGTGCCAGCAGTTCTTACCTACCGGGACAGGGGGCTTTCCATCACAATCAGCCCCAGCATTTT
TRBJ2-4 few - TRBV28 CASSFLTGSGNIQYF TGTGCCAGCAGTTTCCTCACAGGGTCGGGAAACATTCAGTACTTC